Below, 20 T cell receptor beta chains from the same sample are listed, as sequenced in a study of OX40 agonist ivuxolimab in advanced cancers. Data came from immunoSEQ multiplex PCR; TCRdb stores just in-frame clones and leaves some out. The repertoire includes 50,000 to 65,000 clones, roughly 77% of them detected once, and about 0.74% sits in the top ten. Sequenced here: CD4+ or CD8+ T cells sorted from blood, sampled in a trial of the OX40 agonist ivuxolimab. These receptors originate from an adult with an advanced solid tumor such as melanoma, head and neck, liver or kidney cancer.

The chain combines TRBV4-1 with TRBJ1-2; a possible D gene is TRBD1 (6 bases). Germline V gene sequence: CDR1 MGHRA, CDR2 YSYEKL. Trimming stripped 1 base from V and 5 bases from J, with 14 bases between. The CDR3 extends over 15 amino acids. The CDR3 sequence: CASSQGDGGLYGYTF. As DNA, the CDR3 is TGCGCCAGCAGCCAAGGGGACGGGGGGCTTTATGGCTACACCTTC.

This sequence joins TRBV28 and TRBJ2-6, with D hard to call. In germline, CDR1 is MDHEN, CDR2 SYDVKM. The CDR3 extends over 15 amino acids. V was clipped by 3 bases and J by 1 base, with 7 bases between them. CDR3 amino acids: CASSLPGSGANVLTF. The CDR3 coding sequence is TGTGCCAGCAGTTTGCCAGGATCTGGGGCCAACGTCCTGACTTTC.

CDR3 region: CASRRSERSNEQFF. The DNA of the CDR3 is TGTGCCAGCAGACGGTCGGAGCGGTCCAATGAGCAGTTCTTC. This chain links TRBV6-5 with TRBJ2-1; D might be TRBD2 (5 bases). Between the trimmed V and J ends, which lost 6 bases and 6 bases, there was a span of 15 bases. Germline V lookup: CDR1 MNHEY, CDR2 SVGAGI. The CDR3 loop spans 14 amino acids.

This clone turned up a few times. This rearrangement joins TRBV5-4 to TRBJ2-3, with D perhaps matching TRBD1 or TRBD2 (7 bases each). Germline lookup yields CDR1 SGHNT and CDR2 YYREEE (reference sequence). The CDR3 is made up of 15 amino acids. Trimming stripped 10 bases from V and 0 bases from J, with 18 bases between. For the CDR3, the DNA is TGTGCCTCCGCGGGGGCGACAGGGAGCACAGATACGCAGTATTTT. This translates into CASAGATGSTDTQYF.

The gene calls are TRBV19 and TRBJ1-1; D ambiguous. V was cut by 7 bases and J by 0 bases, with 6 bases left in between. Germline CDR1 is LNHDA and CDR2 is SQIVND (reference sequence). The CDR3 is made up of 12 amino acids. The CDR3 DNA reads TGTGCCAGTACCAGGATGAACACTGAAGCTTTCTTT. Amino acid sequence: CASTRMNTEAFF.

V is TRBV6-6 and J is TRBJ1-1, with 8 positions matching TRBD1. Germline loops: CDR1 MNHNY, CDR2 SVGAGI (reference sequence). V lost 2 bases, J lost 5 bases, and 10 bases stayed unmatched. The CDR3 sequence is 16 residues long. CDR3 DNA: TGTGCCAGCAGTTACCCTGGACAGGGAATATTGACTGAAGCTTTCTTT. This gives the protein CASSYPGQGILTEAFF.

This clone has only one observation. The J gene is TRBJ1-6, the V gene TRBV15; D ambiguous. The germline V gene encodes CDR1 LNHNV and CDR2 YYDKDF (reference sequence). The CDR3 has 16 residues. V was cut by 3 bases and J by 2 bases, with 11 bases left in between. The CDR3 region has the DNA TGTGCCACCAGCAGGTCTGTGGGAACCTATAATTCACCCCTCCACTTT. Protein product: CATSRSVGTYNSPLHF.

This clone was picked up one time. The chain recombines TRBV5-1 with TRBJ2-7; D is ambiguous. The CDR3 covers 14 residues. Germline values: CDR1 SGHRS, CDR2 YFSETQ. Trimming took off 2 bases at V and 3 bases at J, with 12 bases between the two ends. In DNA, the CDR3 is TGCGCCAGCAGCTTTTTTCCAGGAAACTACGAGCAGTACTTC. The encoded protein is CASSFFPGNYEQYF.

The V gene is TRBV5-8, the J gene TRBJ1-1; 7 bases align to TRBD1. The V and J ends lost 4 bases and 3 bases, in that order; junction bases with no gene match: 9. Per germline, CDR1 SGHTS and CDR2 YDEGEE. The CDR3 sequence is 15 residues long. CDR3 in amino acids: CASSMRQGGHTEAFF. The CDR3 coding sequence is TGTGCCAGCAGCATGAGACAGGGTGGACACACTGAAGCTTTCTTT.

The chain is built from TRBV6-1 and TRBJ2-5; either TRBD1 or TRBD2 may supply D (5 bases each). The CDR3 is 15 amino acids. Germline CDR1 and CDR2: MNHNS and SASEGT. V was pared by 2 bases and J by 3 bases, with 13 bases between. The CDR3 loop is CASSESWGLEETQYF. In DNA, the CDR3 is TGTGCCAGCAGTGAATCATGGGGGTTAGAAGAGACCCAGTACTTC.

V gene TRBV6-1 combines with J gene TRBJ1-2, with D maybe TRBD1 (5 bases). This CDR3 comprises 14 residues. The V gene lost 1 base and the J gene lost 7 bases, with 13 bases spanning the gap. Germline CDR1 reads MNHNS; CDR2 reads SASEGT. The CDR3 sequence is CASSEGGGEAGYTF. CDR3 in DNA: TGTGCCAGCAGTGAAGGCGGGGGGGAGGCTGGCTACACCTTC.

This clone has more than one count but fewer than ten. V is TRBV30 and J is TRBJ1-1; 8 bases align to TRBD1. Germline-derived CDR1 and CDR2 are GTSNPN and SVGIG (reference sequence). Germline trimming cut 0 bases from V and 10 bases from J; bases unmatched to any gene: 10. The CDR3 runs 14 residues. The CDR3, as DNA: TGTGCCTGGAGTGTAAATCGGGACAGGCCCTCAGCTTTCTTT. Its protein is CAWSVNRDRPSAFF.

V usage is TRBV4-1 and J usage is TRBJ2-5; 8 positions agree with TRBD1. Germline V lookup: CDR1 MGHRA, CDR2 YSYEKL. With 0 bases clipped from V and 5 bases from J, the junction kept 11 bases outside the gene matches. There are 17 residues in the CDR3. CDR3 protein: CASSQEGRGRASETQYF. In DNA form, the CDR3 reads TGCGCCAGCAGCCAAGAAGGCAGGGGGCGGGCGTCGGAGACCCAGTACTTC.

The chain joins TRBV12-2 to TRBJ2-5; TRBD1, as called in the table, went unchecked against the DNA. TRBV12-2 is a documented pseudogene. The CDR3 loop spans 17 amino acids. The CDR3 reads CASRLRRGQGPQETQYF. CDR3 nucleotide sequence: TGTGCAAGTCGCCTGCGTCGAGGACAGGGACCCCAAGAGACCCAGTACTTC.

This clone came up a few times. The V call is TRBV27, the J call TRBJ1-6; TRBD1 matches 8 bases. The CDR3 is made up of 13 amino acids. V lost 2 bases, J lost 11 bases, and 2 bases stayed unmatched. The germline V gene has CDR1 MNHEY and CDR2 SMNVEV (reference sequence). In nucleotides, the CDR3 is TGTGCCAGCAGTTTACCGGGACAGGCACCCCTCCACTTT. It yields the protein CASSLPGQAPLHF.

This clone has a handful of counts. The gene calls are TRBV7-9 and TRBJ2-3; 12 nucleotides line up with TRBD2. The CDR3 extends over 16 amino acids. J gave up 5 bases and V 9 bases, and 12 bases lay outside the gene matches. The germline CDR1 and CDR2 sequences are SEHNR and FQNEAQ (reference sequence). This CDR3 is CASSRSSGGAKDTQYF. The CDR3 nucleotides read TGTGCCAGTTCAAGGTCTAGCGGGGGGGCCAAAGATACGCAGTATTTT.

This chain uses TRBV19 with TRBJ1-2; D is uncertain. This CDR3 has 12 amino acids. CDR1 and CDR2 from the germline V gene are LNHDA and SQIVND (reference sequence). Trimming pared 4 bases from V and 1 base from J, leaving 4 bases between. The CDR3 reads CASSNYNYGYTF. The CDR3 DNA reads TGTGCCAGTAGTAATTATAACTATGGCTACACCTTC.

This clone showed up just a few times. The chain couples TRBV7-2 to TRBJ1-1; the D is unclear. This CDR3 is built from 13 residues. CDR1 is SGHTA and CDR2 is FQGNSA in the germline V gene. Trimming took 1 base from V and 3 from J, leaving 6 bases between them. CDR3 DNA: TGTGCCAGCAGCTTAGTTGGGGACACTGAAGCTTTCTTT. Its protein product is CASSLVGDTEAFF.

The rearrangement uses TRBV27 and TRBJ1-4, with D perhaps TRBD1 (5 bases). The CDR3 has 14 amino acids. From germline, CDR1 is MNHEY and CDR2 SMNVEV (reference sequence). V lost 4 bases, J lost 13 bases, and 19 bases lay in between. CDR3: CASSSRDHLSGLFF. CDR3 in DNA: TGTGCCAGCAGTTCCCGGGACCACCTTTCAGGACTGTTTTTT. Looking up the rest from reference TRBV27 and TRBJ1-4 gives the full variable domain: EAQVTQNPRYLITVTGKKLTVTCSQNMNHEYMSWYRQDPGLGLRQIYYSMNVEVTDKGDVPEGYKVSRKEKRNFPLILESPSPNQTSLYFCASSSRDHLSGLFFGSGTQLSVL.

V gene TRBV7-2 combines with J gene TRBJ2-5; 10 nucleotides agree with TRBD2. Trimming removed 5 bases from V and 5 bases from J; junction bases left unmatched: 8. The CDR3 is 15 residues long. Germline V lookup: CDR1 SGHTA, CDR2 FQGNSA. The CDR3 loop is CASSLQRGGRETQYF. CDR3 nucleotides: TGTGCCAGCAGCCTCCAGCGGGGGGGCCGGGAGACCCAGTACTTC.